Given below is one TCR beta chain in context. Antigen unknown. CDR1 and CDR2 (germline): SQVTM, ANQGSEA. The length of the CDR3 is 14 residues. V gave up 7 bases and J gave up 4 bases, with 19 bases separating them. Profiling relied on immunoSEQ multiplex PCR, and the TCRdb table lists in-frame clones only, not all of them. This table has about 120,000 clones, around 89% appearing once. This sample is drawn from a study of T cell responses to AZD1222 COVID-19 vaccine. At the level of the study: Combined were second doses at about 4 or about 12 weeks. Study-level findings and limits: Most donors were white British, females outnumbered males, and clonal diversity was possibly underestimated.

The receptor comes from an adult in good health. Source: peripheral blood, taken on day 0 of AZD1222 vaccination. The chain has TRBV29-1 and TRBJ1-1, with D possibly being TRBD1 (6 bases). The CDR3 nucleotides are TGCAGCGGGAACCAAAGGGGGTACGGCACTGAAGCTTTCTTT. This sequence encodes CSGNQRGYGTEAFF.